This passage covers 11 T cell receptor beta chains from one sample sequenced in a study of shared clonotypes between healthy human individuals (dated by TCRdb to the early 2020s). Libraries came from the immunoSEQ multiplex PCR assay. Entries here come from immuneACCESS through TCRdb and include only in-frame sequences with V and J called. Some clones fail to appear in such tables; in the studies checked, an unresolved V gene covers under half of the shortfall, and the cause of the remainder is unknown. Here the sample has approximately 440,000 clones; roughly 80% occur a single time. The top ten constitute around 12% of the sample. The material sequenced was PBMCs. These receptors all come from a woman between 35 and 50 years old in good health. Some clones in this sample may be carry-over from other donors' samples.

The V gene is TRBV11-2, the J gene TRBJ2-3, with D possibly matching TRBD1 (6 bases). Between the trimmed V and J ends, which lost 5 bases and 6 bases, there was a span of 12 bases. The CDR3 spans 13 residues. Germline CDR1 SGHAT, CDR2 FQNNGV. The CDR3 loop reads CASSHRDTDTQYF. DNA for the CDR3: TGTGCCAGCAGCCATAGGGACACCGATACGCAGTATTTT.

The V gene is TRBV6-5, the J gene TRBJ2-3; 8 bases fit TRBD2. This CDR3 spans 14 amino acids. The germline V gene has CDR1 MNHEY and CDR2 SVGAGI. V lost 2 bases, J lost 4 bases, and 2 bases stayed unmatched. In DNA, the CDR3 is TGTGCCAGCAGTTACGCGGGAGGTGCAGATACGCAGTATTTT. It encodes CASSYAGGADTQYF.

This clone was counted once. CDR3 DNA: TGTGCCAGCAGGCCTCGCCCCAATTATGGCAATCAGCCCCAGCATTTT. It is translated as CASRPRPNYGNQPQHF. This chain uses TRBV28 with TRBJ1-5, with unresolved D. Trimming cost V 6 bases and J 2 bases, with 17 bases left between them. This CDR3 has 16 residues. CDR1 and CDR2 (germline): MDHEN, SYDVKM.

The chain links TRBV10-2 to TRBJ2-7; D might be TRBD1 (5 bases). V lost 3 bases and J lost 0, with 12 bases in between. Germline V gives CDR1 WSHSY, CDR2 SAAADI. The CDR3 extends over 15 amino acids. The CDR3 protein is CASSDSGHISYEQYF. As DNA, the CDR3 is TGCGCCAGCAGTGATTCAGGACACATCTCCTACGAGCAGTACTTC.

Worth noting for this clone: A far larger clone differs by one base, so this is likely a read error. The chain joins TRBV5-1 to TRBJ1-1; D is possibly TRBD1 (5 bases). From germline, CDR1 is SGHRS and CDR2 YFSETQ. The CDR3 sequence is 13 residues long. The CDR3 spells CAGSADTYTEAFF. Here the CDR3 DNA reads TGCGCCGGCAGCGCGGACACGTACACTGAAGCTTTCTTT.

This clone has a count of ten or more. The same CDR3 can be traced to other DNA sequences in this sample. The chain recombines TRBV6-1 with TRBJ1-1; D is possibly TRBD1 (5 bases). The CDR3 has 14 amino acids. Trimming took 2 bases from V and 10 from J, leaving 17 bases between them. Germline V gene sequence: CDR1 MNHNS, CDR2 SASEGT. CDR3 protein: CASSERGSTLGAFF. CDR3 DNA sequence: TGTGCCAGCAGTGAAAGGGGCTCGACCCTGGGAGCTTTCTTT.

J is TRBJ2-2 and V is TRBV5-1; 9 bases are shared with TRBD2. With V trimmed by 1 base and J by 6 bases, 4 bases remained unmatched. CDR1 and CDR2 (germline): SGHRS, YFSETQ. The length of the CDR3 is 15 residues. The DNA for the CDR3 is TGCGCCAGCAGCTTGAGGGTAGCGGGAGCCGGGGAGCTGTTTTTT. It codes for CASSLRVAGAGELFF.

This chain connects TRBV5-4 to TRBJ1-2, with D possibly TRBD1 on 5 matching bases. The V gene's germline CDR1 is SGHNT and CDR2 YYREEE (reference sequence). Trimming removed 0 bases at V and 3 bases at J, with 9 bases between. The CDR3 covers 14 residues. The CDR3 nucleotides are TGTGCCAGCAGCTTGGATACAGGAGACTATGGCTACACCTTC. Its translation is CASSLDTGDYGYTF.

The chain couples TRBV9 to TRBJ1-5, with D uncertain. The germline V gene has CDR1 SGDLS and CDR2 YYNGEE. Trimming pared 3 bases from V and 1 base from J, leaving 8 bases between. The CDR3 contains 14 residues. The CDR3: CASSGTGSNQPQHF. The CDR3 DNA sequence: TGTGCCAGCAGCGGTACCGGGAGCAATCAGCCCCAGCATTTT. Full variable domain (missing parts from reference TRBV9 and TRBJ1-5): DSGVTQTPKHLITATGQRVTLRCSPRSGDLSVYWYQQSLDQGLQFLIQYYNGEERAKGNILERFSAQQFPDLHSELNLSSLELGDSALYFCASSGTGSNQPQHFGDGTRLSIL.

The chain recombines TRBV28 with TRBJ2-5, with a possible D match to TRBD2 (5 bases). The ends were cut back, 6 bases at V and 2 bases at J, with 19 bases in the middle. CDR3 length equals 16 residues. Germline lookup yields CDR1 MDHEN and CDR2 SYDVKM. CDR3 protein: CASRLKWASTQETQYF. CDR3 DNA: TGTGCCAGCAGACTTAAGTGGGCTAGCACGCAAGAGACCCAGTACTTC.

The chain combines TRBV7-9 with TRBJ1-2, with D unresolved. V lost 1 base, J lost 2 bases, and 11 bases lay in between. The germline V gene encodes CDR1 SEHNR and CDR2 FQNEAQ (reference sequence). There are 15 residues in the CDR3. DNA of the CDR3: TGTGCCAGCAGCTTAGGTCACCGGAGGAACTATGGCTACACCTTC. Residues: CASSLGHRRNYGYTF.